Listed below are T cell receptor beta chains from one sample, sequenced in a study of T cells after yellow fever vaccination. A single record per CDR3 protein comes from TCRdb applying MiXCR to the 5' RACE reads. The sample holds a few hundred thousand distinct CDR3 sequences; around 4.1% are singletons and the top ten take approximately 25%. The sequencing here drew on PBMCs, taken 5 days after the yellow fever booster vaccination. These receptors originate from a young man who received the YFV17D yellow fever vaccine. CDR3s include the opening cysteine and the closing phenylalanine or tryptophan. Fields, in order: V gene, J gene, clone size, CDR3 protein. Clone size is not always given. Where it is, it says once, few, many or a class for expanded clones.

TRBV7-9	TRBJ2-5	many	CASSPSSPQETQYF
TRBV7-9	TRBJ2-2	many	CASSRDRSTGELFF
TRBV28	TRBJ1-1	many	CASSRRTEAFF
TRBV7-2	TRBJ1-6	many	CASSLGRGTAGVRTLHF
TRBV7-2	TRBJ2-5	-	CASRRDRGRRETQYF
TRBV28	TRBJ2-1	once	CASSQRGARNEQFF
TRBV6-6	TRBJ1-5	few	CASSPKGQDYQPQHF
TRBV7-3	TRBJ1-1	-	CASSLGTGPGTEAFF
TRBV4-1	TRBJ1-1	few	CASSLPARGVKGAFF
TRBV7-6	TRBJ2-1	few	CASSSTLLAGGLNEQFF
TRBV9	TRBJ1-4	few	CASSVAQGPEKLFF
TRBV7-3	TRBJ2-1	few	CASSLEGSGGTFPYNEQFF
TRBV7-3	TRBJ2-3	many	CASSLSSDTQYF
TRBV7-2	TRBJ2-3	few	CASSTPTSGDSTDTQYF
TRBV4-3	TRBJ2-7	many	CASSQGGQGPHFKDEQYF
TRBV7-9	TRBJ2-4	many	CASSFGQGDPIAKNIQYF
TRBV6-5	TRBJ2-1	many	CAARDGAKREQFF
TRBV20-1	TRBJ2-3	many	CSAPNPTSGTDTQYF
TRBV18	TRBJ1-1	many	CASSPSRAPNTEAFF
TRBV12-3/TRBV12-4	TRBJ2-5	-	CASSLPPETQYF
TRBV7-6	TRBJ2-2	few	CASSSVNTGELFF
TRBV20-1	TRBJ2-2	-	CSAQPPGTGDTGELFF
TRBV7-2	TRBJ2-3	many	CASSTTDLLKGTQYF
TRBV4-3	TRBJ2-7	many	CASSQEVQGIYEQYF
TRBV11-2	TRBJ2-1	many	CASTRDNEQFF
TRBV5-6	TRBJ2-1	many	CASSIGQGPEQFF
TRBV6-2/TRBV6-3	TRBJ2-3	-	CASSYPGTGTDTQYF
TRBV18	TRBJ2-2	-	CASSPAVSWNTGELFF
TRBV7-2	TRBJ2-1	few	CASSRTGGVYNEQFF
TRBV6-5	TRBJ2-2	few	CASSFRGQATGELFF
TRBV10-3	TRBJ1-5	many	CAISEGNQPQHF
TRBV4-1	TRBJ1-3	few	CASSQGDRGPGNTIYF
TRBV4-3	TRBJ1-5	few	CASSRTTGINQPQHF
TRBV29-1	TRBJ1-1	few	CSVEDSYTEAFF
TRBV4-2	TRBJ1-1	few	CASSQDPINTEAFF
TRBV14	TRBJ2-1	many	CASSPGGLYNEQFF
TRBV5-1	TRBJ2-1	many	CASSWGALSYNEQFF
TRBV20-1	TRBJ1-5	many	CSAKGLEGNQPQHF
TRBV19	TRBJ1-5	few	CASSIPRGPQHF
TRBV18	TRBJ2-3	many	CASSPATGGWDTQYF
TRBV7-9	TRBJ1-2	many	CASSGRQDLGGYTF
TRBV7-9	TRBJ1-3	-	CASSLAGQGTTGNTIYF
TRBV5-1	TRBJ2-2	many	CASSLQGHGELFF
TRBV4-3	TRBJ1-1	few	CASSQGIGGEAFF
TRBV7-8	TRBJ2-1	many	CASSASGQGNEQFF
TRBV5-6	TRBJ1-6	few	CASSLEHPNSPLHF
TRBV20-1	TRBJ2-3	many	CSARVAGETDTQYF
TRBV7-9	TRBJ2-2	few	CASSPQTSFTGELFF